This record looks at one T cell receptor beta chain sequence and its context. These data originate in a study of memory CD4+ T cells and cytomegalovirus serostatus. Clones were read by immunoSEQ multiplex PCR, and TCRdb kept only the in-frame ones, dropping some. The repertoire holds roughly 54,000 clones, just over 75% seen once, with roughly 1.7% in the top ten. Single viable CD3+CD4+CD8-CD45RO+ cells were sorted as the memory CD4+ T cells. V lost 5 bases and J lost 4; bases outside the gene matches: 11. This CDR3 region has 16 residues. Germline V gene data show CDR1 as SGHTA and CDR2 as FQGNSA. This TCR came from an adult in good health and CMV-seronegative. The sample comprised memory CD4+ T cells from blood. The chain joins TRBV7-2 to TRBJ2-5; 9 nucleotides line up with TRBD2. The DNA of the CDR3 is TGTGCCAGCAGCACTCAAAAGCTAGCGGGGATAGAGACCCAGTACTTC. This sequence encodes CASSTQKLAGIETQYF.